This TCR beta chain was captured in a study of T cell responses to AZD1222 COVID-19 vaccine. Findings and caveats of the study: A rise in Spike-specific TCR breadth and depth followed two AZD1222 doses. Donors in the cohort were predominantly white British and more often female, and clonal diversity was possibly underestimated.

Losses at the gene ends were 4 bases for V and 4 bases for J; bases not matched to a gene: 9. Germline lookup yields CDR1 SQVTM and CDR2 ANQGSEA. The CDR3 runs to 16 residues. Assay: immunoSEQ multiplex PCR; the TCRdb copy retains only in-frame clones and omits some. Here the sample spans about 140,000 clones, approximately 89% being singletons. About this clone: The antigen is unknown.

The chain couples TRBV29-1 to TRBJ2-3; the match to TRBD2 covers 12 bases. The source is an adult in good health. The material was peripheral blood, obtained on day 0 of AZD1222 vaccination. The CDR3 here is CSVVPLAGGPADTQYF. The CDR3 bases are TGCAGCGTTGTCCCCCTAGCGGGAGGGCCTGCAGATACGCAGTATTTT.